The T cell receptor (beta chain) described here comes from a study of blood T cell repertoires in COVID-19. Overall study: COVID-19 samples, acute and convalescent, were from the United States, Italy and Spain. T cells, B-cell-depleted T cells, or PBMCs supplied cDNA or gDNA.

Study processing details: From reference gene primer amplification, estimates of nucleated cell counts were derived. Sequencing was performed with immunoSEQ multiplex PCR; in TCRdb, only in-frame clones are kept and a portion is missing. That table supplies the V and J calls and clone size; D and trimming were determined from the DNA. This sample yields more than 350,000 clones, of which over 75% are seen a single time; 10% belongs to the top ten. The CDR3 runs to 13 residues. Germline assignment: CDR1 MNHEY and CDR2 SMNVEV (reference sequence). Germline trimming cut 7 bases from V and 2 bases from J; bases unmatched to any gene: 4.

This TCR was sampled from a woman aged 30 to 39 with COVID-19, enrolled during active disease. The sample taken for sequencing was peripheral blood. The V and J genes are TRBV27 and TRBJ1-1, with 7 nucleotides matching TRBD1. The CDR3 DNA is TGTGCCAGCAATACAGGGGCAAACACTGAAGCTTTCTTT. This encodes CASNTGANTEAFF.